This is a list of T cell receptor beta chains from one sample in a study of CD8 T cells in ankylosing spondylitis. TCRdb reprocessed the 5' RACE reads with MiXCR, giving one entry per CDR3 protein. The sample consists of 150,000 to 200,000 distinct CDR3 sequences, under 35% of them appearing once. The sample was synovial fluid, either unsorted or a sorted T cell fraction (not recorded which). The receptors were sampled from a male donor with ankylosing spondylitis. The CDR3 runs from the conserved cysteine through the conserved F or W. A D gene is named only where the DNA matches it firmly. Size is stated for part of the rows, as once, few or many counts, or as a class when the clone is expanded.

v_gene,d_gene,abundance,j_gene,CDR3nt,CDR3aa
TRBV19,TRBD1,.,TRBJ1-2,TGTGCCAGTAGTGCCTACGGACAGGGGGTTGACGGCTACACCTTC,CASSAYGQGVDGYTF
TRBV10-3,TRBD2,.,TRBJ2-3,TGTGCCATCAGTGGGACCACTAGCGGGAGTACAGATACGCAGTATTTT,CAISGTTSGSTDTQYF
TRBV11-2,.,few,TRBJ2-4,TGTGCCAGCAGCTTAGATCGTGGGGGAAACATTCAGTACTTC,CASSLDRGGNIQYF
TRBV5-1,.,.,TRBJ1-6,TGCGCCAGCAGCATAACAGGGCCCTATAATTCACCCCTCCACTTT,CASSITGPYNSPLHF
TRBV20-1,TRBD2,few,TRBJ2-7,TGCAGTGCTACCCCGGGACTAGCCTTTTCCGAGCAGTACTTC,CSATPGLAFSEQYF
TRBV5-4,.,.,TRBJ2-3,TGTGCCAGCAGCCCCACGACCCTGAATGTCCCAGATACGCAGTATTTT,CASSPTTLNVPDTQYF
TRBV7-2,TRBD2,.,TRBJ2-1,TGTGCCAGCAGCCCTCCTAGCGGGTTTCCCTCCTACAATGAGCAGTTCTTC,CASSPPSGFPSYNEQFF
TRBV7-8,.,.,TRBJ2-5,TGTGCCAGCAGCTTAACAGGGGAGGGGGAGACCCAGTACTTC,CASSLTGEGETQYF
TRBV28,.,.,TRBJ2-1,TGTGCCAGCAGTTTATCTCCTGGGTTAGGAACGCTCTACAATGAGCAGTTCTTC,CASSLSPGLGTLYNEQFF
TRBV20-1,.,many,TRBJ1-3,TGCAGTGCTTATCCTACAGGGAGAGGAAACACCATATATTTT,CSAYPTGRGNTIYF
TRBV5-1,TRBD1,.,TRBJ2-7,TGCGCCAGCAGCTTGGTTGGGCCGCCCCGGACAGGGGACTACGAGCAGTACTTC,CASSLVGPPRTGDYEQYF
TRBV7-2,TRBD1,few,TRBJ1-2,TGTGCCAGCAGCTTAGCTGGAGGGGGCGCAGGTGGCTACACCTTC,CASSLAGGGAGGYTF
TRBV12-3/TRBV12-4,.,few,TRBJ1-2,TGTGCCAGCAGTTTAGCTTCAACAGGGTCCTACGGCTACACCTTC,CASSLASTGSYGYTF
TRBV3-1,.,.,TRBJ2-1,TGTGCCAGCAGCCGCCGAGCAGCGGACAATGAGCAGTTCTTC,CASSRRAADNEQFF
TRBV12-3/TRBV12-4,.,many,TRBJ2-2,TGTGCCAGCAGTCCTAGCAGGCTTAACACCGGGGAGCTGTTTTTT,CASSPSRLNTGELFF
TRBV20-1,.,.,TRBJ1-6,TGCAGTGCTAGAGATCGTACCAGGGGCGTTTATAATTCACCCCTCCACTTT,CSARDRTRGVYNSPLHF
TRBV11-2,.,.,TRBJ1-1,TGTGCCAGCAGCTTAGCCGGGTTGCCTGAAGCTTTCTTT,CASSLAGLPEAFF
TRBV4-1,.,few,TRBJ1-2,TGCGCCAGCAGGGTCGGTTTGACTAACTATGGCTACACCTTC,CASRVGLTNYGYTF
TRBV4-1,.,few,TRBJ2-3,TGCGCCAGCAGCCTGGGAACGGTCCGGGGGACAGATACGCAGTATTTT,CASSLGTVRGTDTQYF
TRBV20-1,.,few,TRBJ2-3,TGCAGTGCCCTATCTGGCGTGGCGCAGTATTTT,CSALSGVAQYF
TRBV10-3,TRBD2,.,TRBJ2-7,TGTGCCACCGCGGGGGTGCTCTACGAGCAGTACTTC,CATAGVLYEQYF
TRBV14,.,few,TRBJ2-7,TGTGCCAGCAGCCAAGCGTACTTCGAGCAGTACTTC,CASSQAYFEQYF
TRBV4-1,.,medium-sized,TRBJ2-1,TGCGCCAGCAGCCAAGGGGGTCTAGCGTCCTACAATGAGCAGTTCTTC,CASSQGGLASYNEQFF
TRBV6-1,TRBD2,.,TRBJ2-3,TGTGCCAGCAGAGGCGGGAGCTGGTCGGATACGCAGTATTTT,CASRGGSWSDTQYF
TRBV5-1,.,.,TRBJ2-2,TGCGCCAGCAGCCCTGGACGGATAGGGCGGGACACCGGGGAGCTGTTTTTT,CASSPGRIGRDTGELFF
TRBV12-3/TRBV12-4,TRBD1,.,TRBJ2-3,TGTGCCAGCAGTCCCTCGACAGGGAGCACAGATACGCAGTATTTT,CASSPSTGSTDTQYF
TRBV6-1,.,.,TRBJ2-3,TGTGCCAGCAGAGATGGACGGGTGGGGACAGATACGCAGTATTTT,CASRDGRVGTDTQYF
TRBV20-1,.,.,TRBJ1-1,TGCAGTGCTAGAGGGGACGGTGCTGAAGCTTTCTTT,CSARGDGAEAFF
TRBV5-1,TRBD1,many,TRBJ1-1,TGCGCCAGCAGCCGACAGGGGATCAAGACTGAAGCTTTCTTT,CASSRQGIKTEAFF
TRBV7-2,.,many,TRBJ1-4,TGTGCCAGCAGCCCCTACAGAGAACGAACAACTAATGAAAAACTGTTTTTT,CASSPYRERTTNEKLFF
TRBV7-2,TRBD2,.,TRBJ2-7,TGTGCCAGCAGCTCTAGCGGGGGGAGTCAGTACGAGCAGTACTTC,CASSSSGGSQYEQYF
TRBV20-1,.,.,TRBJ1-1,TGCAGTGCTAGAGACCCCCGGGTCGGGGGTTACGCTGAAGCTTTCTTT,CSARDPRVGGYAEAFF
TRBV18,.,.,TRBJ1-2,TGTGCCAGCTCACCACGTAATGGAGACTATGGCTACACCTTC,CASSPRNGDYGYTF
TRBV6-1,.,.,TRBJ1-4,TGTGCCAGCAGGGAGGGAGGTGGGGATGAAAAACTGTTTTTT,CASREGGGDEKLFF
TRBV25-1,.,many,TRBJ1-6,TGTGCCAGCAGGGCATCTAATTCACCCCTCCACTTT,CASRASNSPLHF
TRBV7-2,.,few,TRBJ2-5,TGTGCCAGCAGCTTATCAAACAGACAAGAGACCCAGTACTTC,CASSLSNRQETQYF
TRBV6-2/TRBV6-3,.,.,TRBJ2-1,TGTGCCAGCACCCGACTACAACACAATGAGCAGTTCTTC,CASTRLQHNEQFF
TRBV24-1,.,few,TRBJ2-6,TGTGCCACCAGTGAGCGCTACAGGACTGGGGCCAACGTCCTGACTTTC,CATSERYRTGANVLTF
TRBV7-2,.,.,TRBJ2-2,TGTGCCAGCAGCTTATGGTCCGGGCAGAACACCGGGGAGCTGTTTTTT,CASSLWSGQNTGELFF
TRBV2,.,few,TRBJ1-5,TGTGCCAGCAGGCACCGGGACAATAGCAATCAGCCCCAGCATTTT,CASRHRDNSNQPQHF
TRBV4-1,.,.,TRBJ1-5,TGCGCCAGCAGCCAAGAGAGGGATCAGCCCCAGCATTTT,CASSQERDQPQHF
TRBV15,.,few,TRBJ2-2,TGTGCCACCACCGGAGGAGAGGCTTTGAACACCGGGGAGCTGTTTTTT,CATTGGEALNTGELFF